The 5 T cell receptor beta chains presented below share a single source sample, sequenced in a study of Graves' ophthalmopathy and Graves' hyperthyroidism. Beta-chain TCR CDR3 regions were amplified from RNA transcripts. Second-round multiplex PCR followed a first-round RT-PCR using HTBI primers. TCRdb ran MiXCR on the multiplex PCR reads and lists one entry per CDR3 protein. This table holds 680,000 or so distinct CDR3 sequences, approximately 22% found once. Sample: peripheral blood. The receptors were gathered from a woman between 18 and 30 years old with stable Graves' hyperthyroidism. Some clones in this sample may be carry-over from other donors' samples.

Regarding this clonotype: A junction end diverges from the germline sequence, so it may reflect a read error. V and J are TRBV27 and TRBJ2-7; tentatively, D is TRBD2 (6 bases). The CDR3 is 14 amino acids. The germline gives CDR1 MNHEY, CDR2 SMNVEV (reference sequence). CDR3: CASSRTMDMYDQYF. For the CDR3, the DNA is TGTGCCAGCAGTCGGACTATGGACATGTACGATCAGTACTTC.

This clonotype occurred a few times. The CDR3 loop reads CASSPPGTSSGNTIYF. The CDR3, as DNA: TGTGCCAGCTCACCACCGGGGACGAGCTCTGGAAACACCATATATTTT. This sequence joins TRBV18 and TRBJ1-3, with D possibly being TRBD1 (5 bases). Germline-derived CDR1 and CDR2 are KGHSH and LQKENI. The CDR3 consists of 16 residues. Trimming removed 0 bases at V and 0 bases at J, with 9 bases between.

The gene calls are TRBV28 and TRBJ1-2, with 7 bases fitting TRBD1. The CDR3 runs to 14 residues. Losses at the gene ends were 8 bases for V and 8 bases for J; bases not matched to a gene: 14. Germline CDR1 and CDR2: MDHEN and SYDVKM. CDR3 DNA: TGTGCCAGCTTAGCCTGGGACAGCGGGGGCGGCTACACCTTC. It specifies CASLAWDSGGGYTF.

This clonotype came up a few times. The chain links TRBV7-2 to TRBJ2-7; the D gene is possibly TRBD1 (5 bases). CDR1 and CDR2 from the germline V gene are SGHTA and FQGNSA. V shed 2 bases and J shed 2 bases, with 13 bases lying between them. The CDR3 extends over 15 amino acids. DNA of the CDR3: TGTGCCAGCAGCTTAAAGCAGGGAAACCCCTACGAGCAGTACTTC. Translated, it gives CASSLKQGNPYEQYF.

This clonotype was counted many times. This chain connects TRBV27 to TRBJ1-2, with 9 bases lining up with TRBD1. The V segment lost 7 bases and the J segment 5 bases; nucleotides outside the gene matches: 5. Per germline, CDR1 MNHEY and CDR2 SMNVEV (reference sequence). This CDR3 has 13 residues. CDR3 protein: CASTTDRGYGYTF. CDR3 in DNA: TGTGCCAGCACCACGGACAGGGGATATGGCTACACCTTC.